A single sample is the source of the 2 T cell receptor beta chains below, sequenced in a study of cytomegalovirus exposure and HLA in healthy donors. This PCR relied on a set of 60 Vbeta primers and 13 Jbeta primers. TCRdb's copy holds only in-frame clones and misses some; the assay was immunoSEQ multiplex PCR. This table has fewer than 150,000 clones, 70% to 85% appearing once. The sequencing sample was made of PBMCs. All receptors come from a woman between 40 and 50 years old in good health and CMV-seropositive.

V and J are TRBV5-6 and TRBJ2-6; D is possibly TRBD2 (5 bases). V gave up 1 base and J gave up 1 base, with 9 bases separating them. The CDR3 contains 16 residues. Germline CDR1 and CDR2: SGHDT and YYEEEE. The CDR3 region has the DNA TGTGCCAGCAGCTTGTTGGGAGAATCTGGGGCCAACGTCCTGACTTTC. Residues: CASSLLGESGANVLTF.

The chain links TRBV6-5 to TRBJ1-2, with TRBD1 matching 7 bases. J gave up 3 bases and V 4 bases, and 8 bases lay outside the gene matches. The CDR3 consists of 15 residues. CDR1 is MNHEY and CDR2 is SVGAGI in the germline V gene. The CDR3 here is CASSSRKGADYGYTF. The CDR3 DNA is TGTGCCAGCAGTTCCAGGAAGGGGGCGGACTATGGCTACACCTTC.